Described below is a single TCR beta chain sequence and its context. The sample belongs to a study of T cells in narcolepsy. Produced via immunoSEQ multiplex PCR; TCRdb's table is partial and in-frame only. The sample carries tens of thousands of clones, 80% to 85% recorded once. Germline lookup yields CDR1 MGHRA and CDR2 YSYEKL. V shed 4 bases, J shed 2 bases, and the junction held 12 bases outside the gene matches. CDR3 size: 19 residues. Sequenced material: memory (CD45RA-) CD4+ T cells from blood. The sequence was obtained from a human donor in good health. The V and J genes are TRBV4-1 and TRBJ2-6, with 9 bases aligning to TRBD1. CDR3 sequence: CASSRDWDRASPGANVLTF. CDR3 DNA: TGCGCCAGCAGCCGAGACTGGGACAGGGCATCACCTGGGGCCAACGTCCTGACTTTC.